The sequence of this TCR beta chain was determined in a study of molecular identifiers for immune sequencing clone quantification. Whole-study findings and limits: For effector cells, clones above 20 RNA copies held over 97% of molecules; for naive cells, under 1%. Sharing of a barcode by identical TCR molecules could cause highly expanded clone sizes to be underestimated.

The germline V gene encodes CDR1 MDHEN and CDR2 SYDVKM. The V end was cut by 2 bases, the J end by 5 bases, with 13 bases between. The CDR3 runs to 15 residues. It was from around 20,000 to 990,000 sorted cells, with 10%, 30% or 50% RNA, that naive CD8 libraries came. Naive CD8 T cell sorting was performed on the CD8+CD4-CCR7+CD45RA+ phenotype. Each CDR3 protein gets one entry after TCRdb re-called the PCR reads with MiXCR. This table holds tens of thousands of distinct CDR3 sequences, approximately 23% found once. Regarding this clonotype: Its antigen is not known.

This clonotype was sampled from a human donor in good health. Some libraries in this study had Jurkat cell RNA spiked in. The sample was naive CD8+ T cells from blood, with Jurkat cell RNA spiked in. This sample's subset: FACS-sorted CD8+CD4-CCR7+CD45RA+ naive T cells. The chain uses TRBV28 and TRBJ1-5, with unresolved D. CDR3 nucleotides: TGTGCCAGCAGTTTAACAACAGCGCGGCATCAGCCCCAGCATTTT. Amino acids: CASSLTTARHQPQHF.